These 18 T cell receptor beta chains share one sample of origin, sequenced in a study of cytomegalovirus exposure and HLA in healthy donors. A multiplex PCR was run with 60 Vbeta primers and 13 Jbeta primers. Using immunoSEQ multiplex PCR, the repertoire was profiled, and TCRdb retains in-frame clones only, with some absent. This table has some 130,000 clones, around 77% appearing once. Sequenced: PBMCs. Every receptor here comes from a woman aged 55-70 years in good health and CMV-seronegative.

The V call is TRBV25-1, the J call TRBJ1-1, with TRBD1 identical over 8 bases. The V gene's germline CDR1 is MGHDK and CDR2 SYGVNS. The CDR3 covers 13 residues. Losses at the gene ends were 8 bases for V and 3 bases for J; bases not matched to a gene: 5. In DNA form, the CDR3 reads TGTGCCAGCGTACCGGACAGGGACACTGAAGCTTTCTTT. This codes for CASVPDRDTEAFF.

V is TRBV5-1 and J is TRBJ2-7; possibly TRBD2 for D (5 bases). V lost 5 bases and J lost 9, with 15 bases in between. This CDR3 is built from 12 residues. Germline V lookup: CDR1 SGHRS, CDR2 YFSETQ. Written as DNA, the CDR3 is TGCGCCAGCAGACTGACGGACGGGGTGCAGTACTTC. It is translated as CASRLTDGVQYF.

The chain links TRBV21-1 to TRBJ2-7; the DNA was not used to check the table's D call, TRBD2. TRBV21-1 is flagged as a pseudogene. This CDR3 region has 13 residues. The CDR3 sequence is CASKLRSSYEQYF. CDR3 in DNA: TGTGCCAGCAAGCTGAGGAGCTCCTACGAGCAGTACTTC.

This chain joins TRBV7-9 and TRBJ2-7, with 7 positions matching TRBD1. Germline-derived CDR1 and CDR2 are SEHNR and FQNEAQ (reference sequence). There are 14 residues in the CDR3. The V and J ends lost 5 bases and 1 base, in that order; junction bases with no gene match: 5. The CDR3 DNA is TGTGCCAGCAGCAAACAGGGGCCATCCTACGAGCAGTACTTC. Its protein is CASSKQGPSYEQYF.

The CDR3 loop is CSVEEGTGASYNEQFF. In DNA form, the CDR3 reads TGCAGCGTTGAAGAGGGGACAGGGGCTTCCTACAATGAGCAGTTCTTC. This chain joins TRBV29-1 and TRBJ2-1; 10 positions match TRBD1. The V gene end was trimmed by 0 bases and the J gene end by 1 base; junction bases not matched to a gene: 3. Germline V gene data show CDR1 as SQVTM and CDR2 as ANQGSEA. This CDR3 is 16 amino acids long.

The rearrangement joins TRBV28 to TRBJ1-2; the D gene is possibly TRBD1 (6 bases). The V end was cut by 7 bases, the J end by 7 bases, with 16 bases between. This CDR3 region has 13 residues. Germline CDR1 reads MDHEN; CDR2 reads SYDVKM. CDR3 nucleotides: TGTGCCAGCATCCAGGTGGGGGCCTCTGGCTACACCTTC. The encoded protein is CASIQVGASGYTF.

This chain uses TRBV6-1 with TRBJ2-7; 7 bases match TRBD2. The CDR3 sequence is 13 residues long. The germline CDR1 and CDR2 sequences are MNHNS and SASEGT. V trimming: 8 bases; J trimming: 0 bases; junction bases outside the gene matches: 4. The CDR3 DNA reads as TGTGCCAGCTGGGGGGGTAACTCCTACGAGCAGTACTTC. Amino acid sequence: CASWGGNSYEQYF.

This clone was counted a few times. The chain combines TRBV9 with TRBJ1-1, with 11 positions matching TRBD1. V trimming: 5 bases; J trimming: 1 base; junction bases outside the gene matches: 4. CDR3 length: 15 amino acids. CDR1 and CDR2 from the germline V gene are SGDLS and YYNGEE. CDR3 sequence reads: CASRSDRGPNTEAFF. Written as DNA, the CDR3 is TGTGCCAGCAGGTCGGACAGGGGGCCGAACACTGAAGCTTTCTTT. Combining the CDR3 with reference TRBV9 and TRBJ1-1 gives the whole variable domain DSGVTQTPKHLITATGQRVTLRCSPRSGDLSVYWYQQSLDQGLQFLIQYYNGEERAKGNILERFSAQQFPDLHSELNLSSLELGDSALYFCASRSDRGPNTEAFFGQGTRLTVV.

The chain is built from TRBV6-5 and TRBJ1-1; the D is unclear. Germline V gives CDR1 MNHEY, CDR2 SVGAGI. The CDR3 is 14 residues long. Trimming took 6 bases from V and 7 from J, leaving 18 bases between them. CDR3 coding DNA: TGTGCCAGCAGGACCCGGTGGCACGGCGGTGAAGCTTTCTTT. Its translation: CASRTRWHGGEAFF.

The gene calls are TRBV18 and TRBJ1-2; no clear D. V was clipped by 1 base and J by 1 base, with 7 bases between them. From germline, CDR1 is KGHSH and CDR2 LQKENI. The CDR3 sequence is 14 residues long. The CDR3 DNA is TGTGCCAGCTCACCACGGAGGGATAACTATGGCTACACCTTC. Translating it yields CASSPRRDNYGYTF.

This clone was seen a handful of times. The genes are TRBV7-3 and TRBJ2-7; the match to TRBD2 covers 8 bases. Germline V gives CDR1 SGHTA, CDR2 FQGTGA. Losses at the gene ends were 3 bases for V and 6 bases for J; bases not matched to a gene: 4. This CDR3 has 13 amino acids. CDR3 sequence: CASSFTGTSEQYF. CDR3 coding DNA: TGTGCCAGCAGCTTCACCGGGACTAGCGAGCAGTACTTC.

The chain carries TRBV19 and TRBJ2-7; D might be TRBD1 (6 bases). The germline gives CDR1 LNHDA, CDR2 SQIVND (reference sequence). The CDR3 sequence is 14 residues long. V was pared by 6 bases and J by 3 bases, with 15 bases between. The CDR3 DNA reads TGTGCCAGTAGCATTAGCACAGGGTTCTACGAGCAGTACTTC. As protein: CASSISTGFYEQYF.

This rearrangement joins TRBV28 to TRBJ1-2; no clear D. With 5 bases removed from V and 3 bases from J, the gap between germline ends came to 7 bases. Germline V CDR1 and CDR2: MDHEN, SYDVKM. This CDR3 has 12 residues. The CDR3 sequence is CASSLLDYGYTF. The CDR3 DNA sequence: TGTGCCAGCAGTCTACTAGACTATGGCTACACCTTC.

A single count supports this clone. V and J are TRBV27 and TRBJ1-1, with a tentative D call TRBD1 (6 bases). Germline V gene lookup returns CDR1 MNHEY and CDR2 SMNVEV (reference sequence). The CDR3 covers 14 residues. Between the trimmed V and J ends, which lost 0 bases and 4 bases, there was a span of 9 bases. CDR3 residues: CASSLSGGRTEAFF. CDR3 nucleotide sequence: TGTGCCAGCAGTTTATCGGGGGGGCGCACTGAAGCTTTCTTT.

This clone has a handful of counts. J is TRBJ1-2 and V is TRBV18, with TRBD1 as a possible D gene (6 bases). The V end lost 4 bases, the J end lost 4 bases, and 10 bases lay between the germline ends. Germline V gene sequence: CDR1 KGHSH, CDR2 LQKENI. The CDR3 runs to 13 residues. In nucleotides, the CDR3 is TGTGCCAGCTCACTGGACAGCAGCTATGGCTACACCTTC. Protein: CASSLDSSYGYTF.

Worth noting for this clone: This CDR3 is also generated by other DNA sequences in the sample. The chain recombines TRBV6-6 with TRBJ1-2, with no clear D. This CDR3 is 14 amino acids long. Germline V lookup: CDR1 MNHNY, CDR2 SVGAGI (reference sequence). V shed 4 bases and J shed 6 bases, with 15 bases lying between them. The CDR3 DNA reads TGTGCCAGCAGTTCGTTTCCGTCCAGAAATGGCTACACCTTC. It translates to CASSSFPSRNGYTF.

DNA of the CDR3: TGTGCCAGCAGTCACAGGGGGGACAATTCACCCCTCCACTTT. Its protein is CASSHRGDNSPLHF. The chain uses TRBV28 and TRBJ1-6; 8 nucleotides align to TRBD1. The CDR3 is made up of 14 amino acids. Germline CDR1 is MDHEN and CDR2 is SYDVKM. With 5 bases clipped from V and 7 bases from J, the junction kept 4 bases outside the gene matches.

The CDR3 loop is CASGRGNTIYF. The DNA for the CDR3 is TGTGCCAGTGGGAGAGGAAACACCATATATTTT. The genes are TRBV2 and TRBJ1-3; D is undetermined. Germline lookup yields CDR1 SNHLY and CDR2 FYNNEI. V lost 9 bases and J lost 4, with 7 bases in between. The length of the CDR3 is 11 residues.